This TCR beta chain emerged from a study of CD8 T cells in Susac syndrome. The ends were cut back, 5 bases at V and 2 bases at J, with 9 bases in the middle. The CDR3 sequence is 13 residues long. Germline-derived CDR1 and CDR2 are LNHDA and SQIVND (reference sequence). This clonotype was recorded a few times. Random hexamers served to reverse transcribe roughly 0.5 to 1 ug RNA. From the immunoSEQ multiplex PCR reads, TCRdb called clonotypes with MiXCR, one entry per CDR3 protein. The sample holds more than 80,000 distinct CDR3 sequences, roughly 95% seen once. The V gene is TRBV19, the J gene TRBJ2-5; no clear D gene. The receptor's source is a human donor with Susac syndrome. The sequenced sample consisted of CD8+ T cells from PBMCs. CDR3 loop: CASSLLGQETQYF. The CDR3 DNA reads TGTGCCAGTAGTCTTTTGGGACAAGAGACCCAGTACTTC.